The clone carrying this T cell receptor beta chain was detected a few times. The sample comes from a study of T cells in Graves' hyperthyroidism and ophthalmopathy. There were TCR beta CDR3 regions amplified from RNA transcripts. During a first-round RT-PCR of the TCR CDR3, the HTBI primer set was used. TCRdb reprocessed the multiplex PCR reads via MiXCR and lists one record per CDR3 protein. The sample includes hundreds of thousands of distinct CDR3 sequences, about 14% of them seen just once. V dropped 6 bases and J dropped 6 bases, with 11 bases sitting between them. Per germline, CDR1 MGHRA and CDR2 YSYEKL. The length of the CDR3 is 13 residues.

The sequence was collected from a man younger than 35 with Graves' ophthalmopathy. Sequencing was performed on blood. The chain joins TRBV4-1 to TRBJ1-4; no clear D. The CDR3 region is CASRGGGDEKLFF. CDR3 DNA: TGCGCCAGCAGGGGAGGAGGAGATGAAAAACTGTTTTTT.